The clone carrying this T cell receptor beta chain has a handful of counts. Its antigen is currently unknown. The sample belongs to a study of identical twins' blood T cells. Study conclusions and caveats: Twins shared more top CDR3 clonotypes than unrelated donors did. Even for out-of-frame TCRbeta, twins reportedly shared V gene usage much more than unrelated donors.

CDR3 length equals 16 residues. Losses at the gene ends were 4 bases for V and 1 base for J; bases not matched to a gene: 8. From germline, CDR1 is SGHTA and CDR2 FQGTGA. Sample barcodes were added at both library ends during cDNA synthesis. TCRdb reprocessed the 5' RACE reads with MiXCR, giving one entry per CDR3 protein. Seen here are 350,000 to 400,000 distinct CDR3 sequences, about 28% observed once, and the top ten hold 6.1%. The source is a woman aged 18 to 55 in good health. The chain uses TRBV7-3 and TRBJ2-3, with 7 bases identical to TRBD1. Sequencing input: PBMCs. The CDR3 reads CASSSSGTVGTDTQYF. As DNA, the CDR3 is TGTGCCAGCAGCTCCTCCGGGACAGTAGGCACAGATACGCAGTATTTT.